This T cell receptor beta chain was identified in a study of spatial heterogeneity in lung cancer. Many counts were recorded for this clonotype. Regarding time point: blood at routine non-recurrence follow-up after resection. Whole RNA was taken from tumor, nontumor lung or frozen PBMC; it was then sequenced unsorted. Each TCR cDNA molecule bore a unique molecular identifier. TCRdb itself ran the 5' RACE reads through MiXCR, one entry per CDR3 protein. In the table there are approximately 56,000 distinct CDR3 sequences, 7.4% of which are singletons. The CDR3 covers 16 residues. Looked up from germline, CDR1 is SEHNR and CDR2 is FQNEAQ (reference sequence). Trimming removed 4 bases at V and 3 bases at J, with 19 bases between.

This clonotype originated in a female donor with early-stage non-small cell lung cancer. This specimen was PBMCs, taken at follow-up. V usage is TRBV7-9 and J usage is TRBJ2-7, with D possibly matching TRBD2 (7 bases). In DNA, the CDR3 is TGTGCCAGCAGCTCTCGGACGGCGGGGGCCGACTACGAGCAGTACTTC. As protein: CASSSRTAGADYEQYF.